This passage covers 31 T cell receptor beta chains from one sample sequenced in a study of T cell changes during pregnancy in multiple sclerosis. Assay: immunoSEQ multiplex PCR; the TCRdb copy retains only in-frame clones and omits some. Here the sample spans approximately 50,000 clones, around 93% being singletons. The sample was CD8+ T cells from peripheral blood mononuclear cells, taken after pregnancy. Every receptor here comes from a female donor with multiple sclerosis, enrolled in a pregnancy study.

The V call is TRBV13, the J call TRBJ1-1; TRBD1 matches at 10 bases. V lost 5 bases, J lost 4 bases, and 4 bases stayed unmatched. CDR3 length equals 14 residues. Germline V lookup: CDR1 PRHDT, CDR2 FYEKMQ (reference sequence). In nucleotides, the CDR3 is TGTGCCAGCAGCGTGACAGGGGGCACCACTGAAGCTTTCTTT. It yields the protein CASSVTGGTTEAFF.

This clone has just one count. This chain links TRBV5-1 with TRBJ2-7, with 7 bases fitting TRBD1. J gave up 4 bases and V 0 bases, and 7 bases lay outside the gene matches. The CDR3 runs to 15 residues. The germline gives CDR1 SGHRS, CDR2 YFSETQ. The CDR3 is CASSLVSGGQYEQYF. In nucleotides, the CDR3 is TGCGCCAGCAGCTTGGTGTCAGGGGGTCAGTACGAGCAGTACTTC.

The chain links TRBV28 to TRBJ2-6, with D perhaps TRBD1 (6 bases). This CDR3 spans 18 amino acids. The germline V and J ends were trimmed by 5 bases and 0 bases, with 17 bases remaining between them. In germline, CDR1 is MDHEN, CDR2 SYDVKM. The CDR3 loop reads CASSHLRDTNSGANVLTF. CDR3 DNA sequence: TGTGCCAGCAGTCACCTCCGGGACACCAACTCTGGGGCCAACGTCCTGACTTTC.

The CDR3 here is CASSGHRGGNTIYF. The CDR3, as DNA: TGTGCCAGCAGTGGCCACCGCGGGGGAAACACCATATATTTT. V is TRBV21-1 and J is TRBJ1-3. TRBV21-1 is described as a pseudogene. CDR3 length: 14 residues.

The CDR3 here is CASSTPGGPRSGELFF. The CDR3 DNA follows: TGTGCCAGCAGCACTCCGGGGGGCCCTCGATCCGGGGAGCTGTTTTTT. V gene TRBV9 combines with J gene TRBJ2-2; a weak D match, TRBD2 (7 bases). Germline values: CDR1 SGDLS, CDR2 YYNGEE. Between the trimmed V and J ends, which lost 4 bases and 6 bases, there was a span of 19 bases. This CDR3 has 16 amino acids.

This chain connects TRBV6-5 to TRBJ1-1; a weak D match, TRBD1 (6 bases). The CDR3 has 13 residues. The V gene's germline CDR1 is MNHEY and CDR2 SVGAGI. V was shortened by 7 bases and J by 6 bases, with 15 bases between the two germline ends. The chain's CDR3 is CASTPQGHPEAFF. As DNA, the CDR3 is TGTGCCAGCACCCCCCAGGGACATCCTGAAGCTTTCTTT.

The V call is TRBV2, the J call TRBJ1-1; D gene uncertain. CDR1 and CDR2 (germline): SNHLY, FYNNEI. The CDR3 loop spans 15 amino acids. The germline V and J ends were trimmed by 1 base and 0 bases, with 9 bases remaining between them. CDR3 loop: CASSEGHLMNTEAFF. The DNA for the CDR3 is TGTGCCAGCAGTGAAGGGCATCTCATGAACACTGAAGCTTTCTTT.

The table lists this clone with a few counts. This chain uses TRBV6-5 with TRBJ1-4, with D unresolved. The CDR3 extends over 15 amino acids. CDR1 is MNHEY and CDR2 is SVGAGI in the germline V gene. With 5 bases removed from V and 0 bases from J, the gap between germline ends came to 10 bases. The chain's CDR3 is CASSGGVATNEKLFF. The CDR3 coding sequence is TGTGCCAGCAGTGGTGGAGTTGCAACTAATGAAAAACTGTTTTTT.

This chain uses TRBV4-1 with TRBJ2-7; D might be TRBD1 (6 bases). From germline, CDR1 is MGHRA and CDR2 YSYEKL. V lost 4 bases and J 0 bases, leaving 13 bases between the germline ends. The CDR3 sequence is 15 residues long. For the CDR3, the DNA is TGCGCCAGCAGCCTCGCGGACAGCAGCTCCTACGAGCAGTACTTC. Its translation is CASSLADSSSYEQYF.

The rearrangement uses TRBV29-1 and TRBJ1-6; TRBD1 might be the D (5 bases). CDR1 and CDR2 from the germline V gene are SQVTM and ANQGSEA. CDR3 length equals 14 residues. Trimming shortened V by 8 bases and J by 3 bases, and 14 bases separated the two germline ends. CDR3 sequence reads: CSNNDRLYNSPLHF. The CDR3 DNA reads TGCAGCAATAACGACAGACTCTATAATTCACCCCTCCACTTT.

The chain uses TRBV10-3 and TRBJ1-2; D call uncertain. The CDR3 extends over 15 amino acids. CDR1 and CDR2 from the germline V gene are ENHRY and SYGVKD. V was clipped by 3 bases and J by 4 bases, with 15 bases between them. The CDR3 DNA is TGTGCCATCAGTGACGACCGCGGACTCATCTATGGCTACACCTTC. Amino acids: CAISDDRGLIYGYTF.

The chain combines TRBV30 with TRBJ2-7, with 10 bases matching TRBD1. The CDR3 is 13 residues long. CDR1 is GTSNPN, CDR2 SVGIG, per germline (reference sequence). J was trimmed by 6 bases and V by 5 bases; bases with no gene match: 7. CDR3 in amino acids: CAWDPGQGTEQYF. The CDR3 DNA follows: TGTGCCTGGGACCCGGGACAGGGGACCGAGCAGTACTTC.

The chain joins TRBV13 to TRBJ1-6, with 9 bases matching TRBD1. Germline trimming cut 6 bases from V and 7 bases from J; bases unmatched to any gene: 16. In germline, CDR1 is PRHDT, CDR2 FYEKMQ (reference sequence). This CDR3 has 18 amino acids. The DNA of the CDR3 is TGTGCCAGCAGGGCGGGGACGACTACAGGGGGCGGGAATTCACCCCTCCACTTT. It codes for CASRAGTTTGGGNSPLHF.

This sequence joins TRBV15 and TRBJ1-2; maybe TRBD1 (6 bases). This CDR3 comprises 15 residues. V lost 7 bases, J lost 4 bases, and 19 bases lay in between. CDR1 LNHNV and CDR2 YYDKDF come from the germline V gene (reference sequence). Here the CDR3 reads CATKSTETGAYGYTF. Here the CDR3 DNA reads TGTGCCACCAAATCGACCGAGACAGGAGCCTATGGCTACACCTTC.

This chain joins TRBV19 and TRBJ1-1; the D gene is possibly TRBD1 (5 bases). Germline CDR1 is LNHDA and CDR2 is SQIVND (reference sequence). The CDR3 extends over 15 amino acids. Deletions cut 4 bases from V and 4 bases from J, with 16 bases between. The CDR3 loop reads CASSTPWGGGTEAFF. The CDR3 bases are TGTGCCAGTAGTACGCCTTGGGGGGGTGGCACTGAAGCTTTCTTT.

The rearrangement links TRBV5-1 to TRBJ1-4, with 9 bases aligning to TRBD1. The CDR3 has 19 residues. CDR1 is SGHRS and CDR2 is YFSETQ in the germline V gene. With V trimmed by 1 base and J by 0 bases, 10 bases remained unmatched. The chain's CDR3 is CASSLWGQGDRATNEKLFF. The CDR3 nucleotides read TGCGCCAGCAGCTTGTGGGGACAGGGAGACCGTGCAACTAATGAAAAACTGTTTTTT.

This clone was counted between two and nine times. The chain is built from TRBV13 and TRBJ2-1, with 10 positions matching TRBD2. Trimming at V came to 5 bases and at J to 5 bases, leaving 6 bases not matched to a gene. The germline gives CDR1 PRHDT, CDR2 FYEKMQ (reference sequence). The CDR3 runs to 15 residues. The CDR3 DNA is TGTGCCAGCAGCGAGAGGACTAGCGGTAACAATGAGCAGTTCTTC. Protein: CASSERTSGNNEQFF.

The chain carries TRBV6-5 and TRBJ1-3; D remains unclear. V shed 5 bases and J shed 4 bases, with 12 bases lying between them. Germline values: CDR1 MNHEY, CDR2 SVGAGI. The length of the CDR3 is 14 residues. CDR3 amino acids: CASSPGEAGNTIYF. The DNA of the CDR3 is TGTGCCAGCAGTCCCGGGGAGGCGGGAAACACCATATATTTT.

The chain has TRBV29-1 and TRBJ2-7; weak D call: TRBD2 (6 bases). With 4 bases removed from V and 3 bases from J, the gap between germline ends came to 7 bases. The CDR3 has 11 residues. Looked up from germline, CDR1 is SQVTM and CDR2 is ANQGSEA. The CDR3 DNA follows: TGCAGCGTTGGGGGGGACTACGAGCAGTACTTC. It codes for CSVGGDYEQYF.

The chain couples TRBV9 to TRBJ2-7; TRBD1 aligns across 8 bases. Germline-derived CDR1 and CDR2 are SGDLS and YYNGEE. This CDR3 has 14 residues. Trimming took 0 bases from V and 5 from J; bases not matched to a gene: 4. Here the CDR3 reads CASSVAGGFDEQYF. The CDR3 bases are TGTGCCAGCAGCGTAGCAGGGGGCTTCGACGAGCAGTACTTC.

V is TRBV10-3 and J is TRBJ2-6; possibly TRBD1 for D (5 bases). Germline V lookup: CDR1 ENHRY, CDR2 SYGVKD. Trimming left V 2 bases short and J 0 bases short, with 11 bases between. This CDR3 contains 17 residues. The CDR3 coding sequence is TGTGCCATCAGTGAGGGGGCAGGGCCCTCTGGGGCCAACGTCCTGACTTTC. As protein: CAISEGAGPSGANVLTF.

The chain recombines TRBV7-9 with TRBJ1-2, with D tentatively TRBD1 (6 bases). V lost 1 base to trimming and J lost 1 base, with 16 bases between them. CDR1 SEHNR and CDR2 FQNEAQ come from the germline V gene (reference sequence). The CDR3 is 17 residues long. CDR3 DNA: TGTGCCAGCAGCTTAGGCCTTTCTGGACAGCTTAACTATGGCTACACCTTC. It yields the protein CASSLGLSGQLNYGYTF. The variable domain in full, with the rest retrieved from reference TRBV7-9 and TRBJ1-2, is DTGVSQNPRHKITKRGQNVTFRCDPISEHNRLYWYRQTLGQGPEFLTYFQNEAQLEKSRLLSDRFSAERPKGSFSTLEIQRTEQGDSAMYLCASSLGLSGQLNYGYTFGSGTRLTVV.

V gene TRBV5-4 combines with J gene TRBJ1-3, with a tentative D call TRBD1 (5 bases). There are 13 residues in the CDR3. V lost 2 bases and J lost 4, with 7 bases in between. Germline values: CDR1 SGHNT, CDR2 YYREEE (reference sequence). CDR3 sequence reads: CASSFGGGNTIYF. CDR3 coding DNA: TGTGCCAGCAGCTTTGGGGGGGGAAACACCATATATTTT.

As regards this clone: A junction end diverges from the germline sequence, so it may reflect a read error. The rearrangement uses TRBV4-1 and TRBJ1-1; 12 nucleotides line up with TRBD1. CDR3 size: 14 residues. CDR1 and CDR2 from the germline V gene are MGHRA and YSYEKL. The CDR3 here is CASSQDGSGTGGLF. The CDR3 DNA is TGCGCCAGCAGCCAAGATGGTTCAGGGACAGGGGGCCTCTTT.

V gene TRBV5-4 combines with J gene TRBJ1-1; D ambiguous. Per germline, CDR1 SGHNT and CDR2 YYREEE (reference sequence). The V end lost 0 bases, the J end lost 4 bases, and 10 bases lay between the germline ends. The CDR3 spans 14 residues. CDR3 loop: CASSLAREATEAFF. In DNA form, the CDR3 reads TGTGCCAGCAGCTTGGCCCGGGAGGCCACTGAAGCTTTCTTT. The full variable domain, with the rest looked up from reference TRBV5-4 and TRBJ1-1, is ETGVTQSPTHLIKTRGQQVTLRCSSQSGHNTVSWYQQALGQGPQFIFQYYREEENGRGNFPPRFSGLQFPNYSSELNVNALELDDSALYLCASSLAREATEAFFGQGTRLTVV.

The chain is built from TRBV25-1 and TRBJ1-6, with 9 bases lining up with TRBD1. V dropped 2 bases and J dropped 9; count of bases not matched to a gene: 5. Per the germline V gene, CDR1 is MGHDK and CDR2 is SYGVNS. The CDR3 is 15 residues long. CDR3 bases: TGTGCCAGCAGTGAAGGACAGGGGTCCCGTTCACCCCTCCACTTT. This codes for CASSEGQGSRSPLHF.

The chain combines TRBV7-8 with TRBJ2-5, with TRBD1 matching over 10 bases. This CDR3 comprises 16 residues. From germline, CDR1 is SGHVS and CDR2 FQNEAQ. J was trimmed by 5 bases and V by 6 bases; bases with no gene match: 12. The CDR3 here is CASSNVDRGRWETQYF. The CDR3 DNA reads TGTGCCAGCAGTAATGTCGACAGGGGGCGTTGGGAGACCCAGTACTTC.

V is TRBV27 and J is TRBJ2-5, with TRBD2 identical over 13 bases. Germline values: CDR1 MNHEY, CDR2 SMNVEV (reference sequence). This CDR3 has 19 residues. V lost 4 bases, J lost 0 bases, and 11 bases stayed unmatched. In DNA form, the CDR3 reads TGTGCCAGCAGTTCTTACTGGACTAGCGGGGGCCCATACCAAGAGACCCAGTACTTC. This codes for CASSSYWTSGGPYQETQYF.

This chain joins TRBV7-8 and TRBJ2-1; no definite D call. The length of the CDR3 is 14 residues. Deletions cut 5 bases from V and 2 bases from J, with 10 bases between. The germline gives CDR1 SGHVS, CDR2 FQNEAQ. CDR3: CASSPSKTYNEQFF. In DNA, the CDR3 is TGTGCCAGCAGCCCGAGCAAGACCTACAATGAGCAGTTCTTC. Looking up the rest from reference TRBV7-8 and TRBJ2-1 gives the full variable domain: GAGVSQSPRYKVAKRGQDVALRCDPISGHVSLFWYQQALGQGPEFLTYFQNEAQLDKSGLPSDRFFAERPEGSVSTLKIQRTQQEDSAVYLCASSPSKTYNEQFFGPGTRLTVL.

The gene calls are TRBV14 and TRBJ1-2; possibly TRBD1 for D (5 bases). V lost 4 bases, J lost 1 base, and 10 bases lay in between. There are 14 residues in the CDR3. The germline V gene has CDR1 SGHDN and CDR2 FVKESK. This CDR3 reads CASSPWGSNYGYTF. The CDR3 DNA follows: TGTGCCAGCAGCCCCTGGGGCAGTAACTATGGCTACACCTTC.

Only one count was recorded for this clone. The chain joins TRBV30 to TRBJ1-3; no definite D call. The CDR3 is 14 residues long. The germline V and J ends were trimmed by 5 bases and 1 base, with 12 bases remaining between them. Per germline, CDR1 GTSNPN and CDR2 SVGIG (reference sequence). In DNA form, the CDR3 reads TGTGCCTGGTATGCCGTGGAGTCTGGAAACACCATATATTTT. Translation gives CAWYAVESGNTIYF.